Detailed here is one T cell receptor beta chain. This sample is part of a study of control samples from healthy donors and cancer patients. Measured with immunoSEQ multiplex PCR; TCRdb has only the in-frame clones, and not every one. The sample has roughly 59,000 clones, about 92% seen once; the top ten hold around 1.7%. Germline CDR1 and CDR2: KGHSH and LQKENI. The CDR3 has 15 residues. V gave up 0 bases and J gave up 7 bases; unmatched junction bases: 5. The clonotype comes from a man aged 35 to 55 with colorectal cancer. Sequencing input: PBMCs. The rearrangement links TRBV18 to TRBJ2-1; 8 nucleotides line up with TRBD1. The CDR3 DNA reads as TGTGCCAGCTCACCACCGGGAGACAGGGGAAATGAGCAGTTCTTC. This translates into CASSPPGDRGNEQFF.